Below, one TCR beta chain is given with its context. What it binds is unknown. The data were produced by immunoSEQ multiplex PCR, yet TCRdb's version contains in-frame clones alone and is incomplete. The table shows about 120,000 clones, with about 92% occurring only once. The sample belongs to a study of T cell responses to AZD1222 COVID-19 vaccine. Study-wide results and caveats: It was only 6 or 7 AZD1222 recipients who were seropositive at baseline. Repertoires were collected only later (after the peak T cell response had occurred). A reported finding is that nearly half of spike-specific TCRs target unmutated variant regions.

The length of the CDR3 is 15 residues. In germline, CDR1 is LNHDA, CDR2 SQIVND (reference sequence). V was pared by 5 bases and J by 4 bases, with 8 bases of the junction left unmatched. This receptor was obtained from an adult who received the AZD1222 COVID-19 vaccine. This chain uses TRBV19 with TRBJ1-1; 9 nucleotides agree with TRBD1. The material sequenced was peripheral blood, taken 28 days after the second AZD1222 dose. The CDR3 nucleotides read TGTGCCAGTAGTCGGGACAGGGAGGGTCGCACTGAAGCTTTCTTT. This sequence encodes CASSRDREGRTEAFF.